The clone carrying this T cell receptor (beta chain) was observed a single time. This CDR3 contains 13 residues. Trimming at V came to 6 bases and at J to 6 bases, leaving 3 bases not matched to a gene. CDR1 is MDHEN, CDR2 SYDVKM, per germline. This entry is derived from a study of blood T cell repertoires in COVID-19. Clones were sequenced by immunoSEQ multiplex PCR, and TCRdb holds only the in-frame ones, with some missing. The sample lists about half a million clones, approximately 83% seen once, with approximately 2.9% in the top ten. The rearrangement links TRBV28 to TRBJ2-2; TRBD1 agrees at 8 bases. The material sequenced was peripheral blood. The clonotype comes from a human donor in a cohort sampled during active COVID-19. CDR3 sequence: CASRPGGPGELFF. Written as DNA, the CDR3 is TGTGCCAGCAGGCCAGGGGGCCCCGGGGAGCTGTTTTTT. The entire variable domain, with the rest obtained from reference TRBV28 and TRBJ2-2, is as follows: DVKVTQSSRYLVKRTGEKVFLECVQDMDHENMFWYRQDPGLGLRLIYFSYDVKMKEKGDIPEGYSVSREKKERFSLILESASTNQTSMYLCASRPGGPGELFFGEGSRLTVL.